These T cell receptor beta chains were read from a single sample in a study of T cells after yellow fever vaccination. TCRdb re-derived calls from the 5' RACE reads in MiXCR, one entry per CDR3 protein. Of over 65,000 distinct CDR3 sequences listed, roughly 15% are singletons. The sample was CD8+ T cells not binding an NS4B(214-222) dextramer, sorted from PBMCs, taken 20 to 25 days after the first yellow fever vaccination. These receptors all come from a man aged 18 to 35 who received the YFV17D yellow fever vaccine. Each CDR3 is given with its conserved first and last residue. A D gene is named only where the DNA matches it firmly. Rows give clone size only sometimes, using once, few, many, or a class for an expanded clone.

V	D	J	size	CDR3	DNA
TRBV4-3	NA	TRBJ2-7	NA	CASSQEQEYEQYF	TGCGCCAGCAGCCAAGAACAAGAGTACGAGCAGTACTTC
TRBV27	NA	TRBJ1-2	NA	CASSSNSGIYGYTF	TGTGCCAGCAGTTCCAACTCAGGGATATATGGCTACACCTTC
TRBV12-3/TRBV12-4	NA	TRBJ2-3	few	CASSYIADTQYF	TGTGCCAGCAGCTATATCGCAGATACGCAGTATTTT
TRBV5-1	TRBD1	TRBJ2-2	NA	CASRQGTGGSASGELFF	TGCGCCAGCAGACAAGGAACAGGGGGGAGTGCGAGCGGGGAGCTGTTTTTT
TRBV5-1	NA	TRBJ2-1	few	CASSEGTPVTYNEQFF	TGCGCCAGCAGCGAAGGGACTCCTGTTACCTACAATGAGCAGTTCTTC
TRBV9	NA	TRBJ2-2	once	CASRIGVTGELFF	TGTGCCAGCAGAATAGGGGTTACCGGGGAGCTGTTTTTT
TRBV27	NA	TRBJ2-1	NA	CASSLSSADEQFF	TGTGCCAGCAGTTTATCGTCGGCCGATGAGCAGTTCTTC
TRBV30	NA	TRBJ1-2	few	CAWTPGHDGYTF	TGTGCCTGGACCCCAGGACATGACGGCTACACCTTC
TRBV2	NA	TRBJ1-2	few	CASSNNREGSYGYTF	TGTGCCAGCAGTAACAACAGGGAGGGTAGCTATGGCTACACCTTC
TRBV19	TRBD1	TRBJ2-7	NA	CASSPAGGLSYEQYF	TGTGCCAGTAGTCCCGCAGGGGGCCTCTCCTACGAGCAGTACTTC
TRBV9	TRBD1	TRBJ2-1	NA	CASSGQGYEQFF	TGTGCCAGCAGCGGACAGGGATATGAGCAGTTCTTC
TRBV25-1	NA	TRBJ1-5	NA	CASSEISGGPDRPQHF	TGTGCCAGCAGTGAGATCTCGGGAGGCCCCGACCGGCCCCAGCATTTT
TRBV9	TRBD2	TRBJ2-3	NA	CASSVAAGGTTDTQYF	TGTGCCAGCAGCGTAGCGGCGGGGGGAACCACAGATACGCAGTATTTT
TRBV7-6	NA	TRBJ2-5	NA	CASSLLGSEETQYF	TGTGCCAGCAGCTTACTCGGGAGTGAAGAGACCCAGTACTTC
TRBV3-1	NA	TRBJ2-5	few	CASSQGRQYQETQYF	TGTGCCAGCAGCCAAGGCCGCCAGTACCAAGAGACCCAGTACTTC
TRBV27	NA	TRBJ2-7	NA	CASSFRGSYEQYF	TGTGCCAGCAGTTTCCGAGGGTCCTACGAGCAGTACTTC
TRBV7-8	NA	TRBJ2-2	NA	CASSLGGMAGELFF	TGTGCCAGCAGCTTAGGCGGAATGGCCGGGGAGCTGTTTTTT
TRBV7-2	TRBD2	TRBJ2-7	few	CASSAPRTRGVSYEQYF	TGTGCCAGCAGCGCGCCCCGGACTAGGGGAGTTTCCTACGAGCAGTACTTC
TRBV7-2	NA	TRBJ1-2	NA	CASSLWTENYGYTF	TGTGCCAGCAGCTTGTGGACGGAGAACTATGGCTACACCTTC
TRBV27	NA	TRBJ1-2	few	CASSLKAGSYYGYTF	TGTGCCAGCAGTTTAAAGGCAGGGTCCTATTATGGCTACACCTTC
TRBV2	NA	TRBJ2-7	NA	CASSPTILLGYEQYF	TGTGCCAGCAGTCCAACAATTTTACTGGGGTACGAGCAGTACTTC
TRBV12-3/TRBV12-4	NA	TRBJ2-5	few	CASTLGGGETQYF	TGTGCCAGCACCTTGGGAGGGGGGGAGACCCAGTACTTC
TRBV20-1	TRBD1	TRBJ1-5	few	CSARPDRGGNQPQHF	TGCAGTGCTAGACCGGACAGGGGAGGCAATCAGCCCCAGCATTTT
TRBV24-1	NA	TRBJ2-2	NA	CAKKGMTENTGELFF	TGTGCCAAAAAGGGTATGACCGAAAACACCGGGGAGCTGTTTTTT
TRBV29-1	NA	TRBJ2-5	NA	CSVEARGIGETQHF	TGCAGCGTTGAGGCCAGGGGTATCGGGGAGACCCAGCACTTC
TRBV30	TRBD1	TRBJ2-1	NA	CAWSQGVSYNEQFF	TGTGCCTGGAGCCAGGGGGTGTCTTACAATGAGCAGTTCTTC
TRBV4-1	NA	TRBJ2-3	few	CASSFIRGGGTDTQYF	TGCGCCAGCAGCTTCATCAGGGGGGGTGGCACAGATACGCAGTATTTT
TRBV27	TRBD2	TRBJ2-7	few	CASSLRASGNYEQYF	TGTGCCAGCAGTTTAAGAGCTAGCGGCAACTACGAGCAGTACTTC
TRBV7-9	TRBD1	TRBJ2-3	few	CASSLVQGSADTQYF	TGTGCCAGCAGCTTAGTACAGGGGTCCGCAGATACGCAGTATTTT
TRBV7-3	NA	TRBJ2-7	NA	CASSLNPVLRAYEQYF	TGTGCCAGCAGCTTAAACCCCGTGCTTAGGGCCTACGAGCAGTACTTC
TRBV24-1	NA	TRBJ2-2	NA	CATSASGQANTGELFF	TGTGCCACCAGTGCCTCGGGCCAGGCGAACACCGGGGAGCTGTTTTTT
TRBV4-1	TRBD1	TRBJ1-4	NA	CASSQAVRDRRNEKLFF	TGCGCCAGCAGCCAAGCAGTCCGGGACAGGAGAAATGAAAAACTGTTTTTT
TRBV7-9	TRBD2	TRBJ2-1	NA	CASSATSGGPNEQFF	TGTGCCAGCAGCGCCACTAGCGGGGGGCCCAATGAGCAGTTCTTC
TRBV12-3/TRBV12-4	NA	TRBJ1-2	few	CASSSQFTTGYYGYTF	TGTGCCAGCAGTTCTCAATTTACCACAGGGTATTATGGCTACACCTTC
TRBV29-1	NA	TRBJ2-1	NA	CSVVSAYNEQFF	TGCAGCGTTGTCTCGGCATACAATGAGCAGTTCTTC
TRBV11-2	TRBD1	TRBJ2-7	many	CASSLVGQGVGEQYF	TGTGCCAGCAGCTTAGTAGGACAGGGGGTCGGCGAGCAGTACTTC
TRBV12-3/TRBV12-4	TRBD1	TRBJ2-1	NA	CASSFLTGTYNEQFF	TGTGCCAGCAGTTTTCTGACAGGGACCTACAATGAGCAGTTCTTC
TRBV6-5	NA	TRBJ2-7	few	CASSYGTWGYEQYF	TGTGCCAGCAGTTACGGGACATGGGGATACGAGCAGTACTTC
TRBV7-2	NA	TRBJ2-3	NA	CASSFFRISTDTQYF	TGTGCCAGCAGCTTCTTTCGAATTAGCACAGATACGCAGTATTTT
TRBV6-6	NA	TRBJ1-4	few	CASSAGTRERFF	TGTGCCAGCAGTGCCGGGACAAGGGAACGGTTTTTT
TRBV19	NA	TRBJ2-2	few	CASTPGLGTGELFF	TGTGCCAGTACGCCGGGGTTGGGGACCGGGGAGCTGTTTTTT
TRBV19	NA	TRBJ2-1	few	CASSPVTYNEQFF	TGTGCCAGTAGTCCGGTTACTTACAATGAGCAGTTCTTC
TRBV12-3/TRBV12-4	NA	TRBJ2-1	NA	CASSLSANPYNEQFF	TGTGCCAGCAGTTTATCCGCAAACCCCTACAATGAGCAGTTCTTC
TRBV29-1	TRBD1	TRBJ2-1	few	CSVDFVVGTDSYNEQFF	TGCAGCGTTGATTTTGTAGTAGGGACAGACTCCTACAATGAGCAGTTCTTC
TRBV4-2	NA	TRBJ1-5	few	CASSQEGGIGQPQHF	TGTGCCAGCAGCCAAGAGGGGGGGATCGGTCAGCCCCAGCATTTT
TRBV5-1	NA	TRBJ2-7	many	CASSLEIPDEQYF	TGCGCCAGCAGCTTGGAAATACCGGACGAGCAGTACTTC
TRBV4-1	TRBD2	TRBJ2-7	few	CASSRGTSGEQYF	TGCGCCAGCAGCCGAGGGACTAGCGGCGAGCAGTACTTC
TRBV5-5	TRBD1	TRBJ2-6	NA	CASSLKTGSYGANVLTF	TGTGCCAGCAGCTTAAAGACAGGGTCGTACGGGGCCAACGTCCTGACTTTC
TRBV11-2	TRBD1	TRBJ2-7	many	CASSYPGGWNEQYF	TGTGCCAGCAGCTACCCAGGGGGCTGGAACGAGCAGTACTTC
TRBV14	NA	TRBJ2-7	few	CASSQELVFEQYF	TGTGCCAGCAGCCAAGAATTAGTGTTCGAGCAGTACTTC
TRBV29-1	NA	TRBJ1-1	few	CSVARGGTEAFF	TGCAGCGTCGCAAGGGGCGGGACTGAAGCTTTCTTT
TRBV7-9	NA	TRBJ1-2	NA	CASSFKVSGKGYTF	TGTGCCAGCAGCTTCAAGGTCTCGGGGAAAGGCTACACCTTC
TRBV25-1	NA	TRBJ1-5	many	CASSEDSEYSNQPQHF	TGTGCCAGCAGTGAGGACAGTGAGTATAGCAATCAGCCCCAGCATTTT
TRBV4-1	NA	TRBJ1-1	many	CASSQGSLNTEAFF	TGCGCCAGCAGCCAGGGGTCTTTGAACACTGAAGCTTTCTTT
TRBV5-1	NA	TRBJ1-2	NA	CASSSPGTNYGYTF	TGCGCCAGCAGCTCACCGGGCACTAACTATGGCTACACCTTC
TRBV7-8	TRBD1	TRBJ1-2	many	CASSGTAAYTF	TGTGCCAGCAGCGGGACAGCGGCCTACACCTTC
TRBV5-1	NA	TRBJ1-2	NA	CASSLKEGANGYTF	TGCGCCAGCAGCTTGAAGGAAGGAGCGAATGGCTACACCTTC
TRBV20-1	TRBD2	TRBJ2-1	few	CSARGERGEQFF	TGCAGTGCTAGAGGGGAGCGGGGAGAGCAGTTCTTC